This T cell receptor (beta chain) was identified during a study of control samples from healthy donors and cancer patients. V was trimmed by 4 bases and J by 4 bases, leaving 16 bases between them. Germline values: CDR1 SGHRS, CDR2 YFSETQ. This CDR3 has 15 amino acids. The table lists this clone with a count of one. Clones were sequenced by immunoSEQ multiplex PCR, and TCRdb holds only the in-frame ones, with some missing. The table includes some 120,000 clones, 80% to 95% detected once. This chain uses TRBV5-1 with TRBJ2-3; tentatively, D is TRBD1 or TRBD2 (5 bases each). This TCR derives from a woman between 18 and 29 years old in good health. The sample was blood. The CDR3 here is CASSEGPLGADTQYF. The CDR3 DNA follows: TGCGCCAGCAGCGAGGGACCTCTGGGGGCAGATACGCAGTATTTT.